These T cell receptor beta chains were read from a single sample in a study of shared clonotypes between healthy human individuals. The method was immunoSEQ multiplex PCR; TCRdb's version includes in-frame clones alone and lacks a portion of them. The repertoire holds about 1.5 million clones, 95% to 99% seen once, with about 0.45% in the top ten. The specimen sequenced was naive CD4+ T cells sorted from blood. The receptors here all came from a young man in good health. Both conserved end residues are part of each CDR3. Each record gives: V gene, J gene, clone size, D gene, CDR3 DNA, CDR3 protein. A D gene is named only where the DNA matches it firmly. Size is omitted from some rows. Given values are once, few, many or a class for expanded clones.

V gene: TRBV7-9; J gene: TRBJ1-4; clone size: NA; D gene: NA; CDR3 DNA: TGTGCCAGCAGCTTAAGGCAAGACTCTGAAAAACTGTTTTTT; CDR3 protein: CASSLRQDSEKLFF
V gene: TRBV27; J gene: TRBJ2-7; clone size: NA; D gene: NA; CDR3 DNA: TGTGCCAGCAGTTTCGGCCTCTTCCAGTACTTC; CDR3 protein: CASSFGLFQYF
V gene: TRBV5-1; J gene: TRBJ2-1; clone size: NA; D gene: TRBD2; CDR3 DNA: TGCGCCAGCAGCTTGGGACTAGCGGGAGGGGCCGGGGGTGAGCAGTTCTTC; CDR3 protein: CASSLGLAGGAGGEQFF
V gene: TRBV7-2; J gene: TRBJ1-5; clone size: NA; D gene: NA; CDR3 DNA: TGTGCCAGCAGCTTAGGAAATCAGCCCCAGCATTTT; CDR3 protein: CASSLGNQPQHF
V gene: TRBV18; J gene: TRBJ2-7; clone size: NA; D gene: NA; CDR3 DNA: TGTGCCAGCTCACCAGCAGGTAAACCCTACGAGCAGTACTTC; CDR3 protein: CASSPAGKPYEQYF
V gene: TRBV29-1; J gene: TRBJ1-4; clone size: NA; D gene: TRBD1; CDR3 DNA: TGCAGCGTGAAACAGACAGGGACGGATGAAAAACTGTTTTTT; CDR3 protein: CSVKQTGTDEKLFF
V gene: TRBV6-4; J gene: TRBJ2-2; clone size: NA; D gene: TRBD1; CDR3 DNA: TGTGCCAGCAGTGAATTGGGACAGGGGGCGGACACCGGGGAGCTGTTTTTT; CDR3 protein: CASSELGQGADTGELFF
V gene: TRBV7-2; J gene: TRBJ2-7; clone size: NA; D gene: NA; CDR3 DNA: TGTGCCAGCAGATTAACAGGGGACTACACCTACGAGCAGTACTTC; CDR3 protein: CASRLTGDYTYEQYF
V gene: TRBV10-1; J gene: TRBJ2-2; clone size: NA; D gene: NA; CDR3 DNA: TGCGCCAGCAGTGAGTCGGGGGGTCCCGGGGAGCTGTTTTTT; CDR3 protein: CASSESGGPGELFF
V gene: TRBV6-1; J gene: TRBJ1-2; clone size: NA; D gene: NA; CDR3 DNA: TGTGCCAGCAGTGAAGAAGGGGGACCCTATGGCTACACCTTC; CDR3 protein: CASSEEGGPYGYTF
V gene: TRBV28; J gene: TRBJ1-1; clone size: NA; D gene: TRBD1; CDR3 DNA: TGTGCCAGCAGGGAGAGGGGGCGCCTCTCTGAAGCTTTCTTT; CDR3 protein: CASRERGRLSEAFF
V gene: TRBV30; J gene: TRBJ1-1; clone size: NA; D gene: TRBD1; CDR3 DNA: TGTGCCTGGAGTGTACGAGGGGACAGAGCTTTCTTT; CDR3 protein: CAWSVRGDRAFF
V gene: TRBV6-1; J gene: TRBJ2-2; clone size: once; D gene: NA; CDR3 DNA: TGTGCCAGCAGTGGGTTGGGCAGGGGCGGGGAGCTGTTTTTT; CDR3 protein: CASSGLGRGGELFF
V gene: TRBV5-6; J gene: TRBJ2-1; clone size: NA; D gene: TRBD2; CDR3 DNA: TGTGCCAGCAGCTTGGATCTAGCGGCCTACAATGAGCAGTTCTTC; CDR3 protein: CASSLDLAAYNEQFF
V gene: TRBV10-1; J gene: TRBJ1-2; clone size: NA; D gene: NA; CDR3 DNA: TGCGCCAGCAGTGAGAGCGGTAACTATGGCTACACCTTC; CDR3 protein: CASSESGNYGYTF
V gene: TRBV10-3; J gene: TRBJ1-5; clone size: NA; D gene: TRBD1; CDR3 DNA: TGTGCCACCCAAAGGGACAGGGATGGAAATCAGCCCCAGCATTTT; CDR3 protein: CATQRDRDGNQPQHF
V gene: TRBV7-6; J gene: TRBJ2-2; clone size: few; D gene: TRBD1; CDR3 DNA: TGTGCCAGCAGCGCCGGGACAGGGAACACCGGGGAGCTGTTTTTT; CDR3 protein: CASSAGTGNTGELFF
V gene: TRBV7-9; J gene: TRBJ2-1; clone size: NA; D gene: TRBD2; CDR3 DNA: TGTGCCAGCAGCTCAGCGGGAGGGCCGTGGTACAATGAGCAGTTCTTC; CDR3 protein: CASSSAGGPWYNEQFF
V gene: TRBV18; J gene: TRBJ2-3; clone size: NA; D gene: NA; CDR3 DNA: TGTGCCAGCTCCCCTTCGACAGGCACAGATACGCAGTATTTT; CDR3 protein: CASSPSTGTDTQYF
V gene: TRBV4-1; J gene: TRBJ2-7; clone size: once; D gene: NA; CDR3 DNA: TGCGCCAGCAGCCAAGACGAGACGGCGACCTACGAGCAGTACTTC; CDR3 protein: CASSQDETATYEQYF
V gene: TRBV5-1; J gene: TRBJ2-3; clone size: NA; D gene: NA; CDR3 DNA: TGCGCCAGCAGCAGCGGAGGGCCAGATACGCAGTATTTT; CDR3 protein: CASSSGGPDTQYF
V gene: TRBV5-4; J gene: TRBJ2-3; clone size: NA; D gene: NA; CDR3 DNA: TGTGCCAGCACCCCCGCGGGGCCCCTTAGCACAGATACGCAGTATTTT; CDR3 protein: CASTPAGPLSTDTQYF
V gene: TRBV7-8; J gene: TRBJ1-1; clone size: NA; D gene: NA; CDR3 DNA: TGTGCCAGCAGCCTGGGATCCGGGATAGTGAACACTGAAGCTTTCTTT; CDR3 protein: CASSLGSGIVNTEAFF
V gene: TRBV5-6; J gene: TRBJ2-2; clone size: NA; D gene: NA; CDR3 DNA: TGTGCCAGCAGCTTGGCCCACGGGGAGCTGTTTTTT; CDR3 protein: CASSLAHGELFF
V gene: TRBV2; J gene: TRBJ2-7; clone size: NA; D gene: TRBD1; CDR3 DNA: TGTGCCAGCAGTGACTCCGGGACAGGGTCCCACGAGCAGTACTTC; CDR3 protein: CASSDSGTGSHEQYF
V gene: TRBV5-4; J gene: TRBJ2-5; clone size: NA; D gene: NA; CDR3 DNA: TGTGCCAGCAGCCCCGCGGGTGCGGGAAGCCAAGAGACCCAGTACTTC; CDR3 protein: CASSPAGAGSQETQYF
V gene: TRBV10-1; J gene: TRBJ2-6; clone size: NA; D gene: TRBD1; CDR3 DNA: TGCGCCAGCAGTCCCGGGACAGGGTCTGGGGCCAACGTCCTGACTTTC; CDR3 protein: CASSPGTGSGANVLTF
V gene: TRBV11-2; J gene: TRBJ2-5; clone size: NA; D gene: NA; CDR3 DNA: TGTGCCAGCGGGGTCGGGACCCAGTACTTC; CDR3 protein: CASGVGTQYF
V gene: TRBV28; J gene: TRBJ1-2; clone size: NA; D gene: NA; CDR3 DNA: TGTGCCAGCAGTTATCACAAGCGGGGCCACTATGGCTACACCTTC; CDR3 protein: CASSYHKRGHYGYTF
V gene: TRBV6-1; J gene: TRBJ2-1; clone size: NA; D gene: NA; CDR3 DNA: TGTGCCAGCAGCGTAGCGGAGCCCTACAATGAGCAGTTCTTC; CDR3 protein: CASSVAEPYNEQFF
V gene: TRBV30; J gene: TRBJ2-7; clone size: NA; D gene: NA; CDR3 DNA: TGTGCCTGGAACCGCGCCAGGGGGGGATCTGAGCAGTACTTC; CDR3 protein: CAWNRARGGSEQYF
V gene: TRBV9; J gene: TRBJ2-5; clone size: NA; D gene: NA; CDR3 DNA: TGTGCCAGCAGCGTAGATTTGGCCTCGGAGACCCAGTACTTC; CDR3 protein: CASSVDLASETQYF
V gene: TRBV5-1; J gene: TRBJ2-1; clone size: NA; D gene: TRBD2; CDR3 DNA: TGCGCCAGCAGCTGGGGACTAGCGGGAGACCACTACAATGAGCAGTTCTTC; CDR3 protein: CASSWGLAGDHYNEQFF
V gene: TRBV28; J gene: TRBJ2-1; clone size: once; D gene: TRBD1; CDR3 DNA: TGTGCCAGCAGCCACAGGGGGACACCCTACAATGAGCAGTTCTTC; CDR3 protein: CASSHRGTPYNEQFF
V gene: TRBV5-1; J gene: TRBJ2-5; clone size: NA; D gene: TRBD1; CDR3 DNA: TGCGCCAGCAGCCCCGGGACAGGGGGCGGGGAGACCCAGTACTTC; CDR3 protein: CASSPGTGGGETQYF
V gene: TRBV28; J gene: TRBJ2-5; clone size: NA; D gene: TRBD1; CDR3 DNA: TGTGCCAGCAGGGGGACAGGGGGCGGCGAGACCCAGTACTTC; CDR3 protein: CASRGTGGGETQYF
V gene: TRBV7-2; J gene: TRBJ2-7; clone size: NA; D gene: NA; CDR3 DNA: TGTGCCAGCAACCCCGGGGTGGAATACCCTCGCTACGAGCAGTACTTC; CDR3 protein: CASNPGVEYPRYEQYF
V gene: TRBV6-1; J gene: TRBJ1-5; clone size: NA; D gene: TRBD1; CDR3 DNA: TGTGCCAGCAGTGAAGGACAGGGGACACATCCCCAGCATTTT; CDR3 protein: CASSEGQGTHPQHF
V gene: TRBV7-9; J gene: TRBJ2-2; clone size: NA; D gene: TRBD1; CDR3 DNA: TGTGCCAGCAGCTCGACAGGGGAAATCTATTCCGGGGAGCTGTTTTTT; CDR3 protein: CASSSTGEIYSGELFF
V gene: TRBV10-1; J gene: TRBJ2-2; clone size: once; D gene: NA; CDR3 DNA: TGCGCCAGCAGTCTAGGGACAACCGGGGAGCTGTTTTTT; CDR3 protein: CASSLGTTGELFF
V gene: TRBV14; J gene: TRBJ2-3; clone size: NA; D gene: TRBD2; CDR3 DNA: TGTGCCAGCAGCAGGACTAGCGGGAGCACAGATACGCAGTATTTT; CDR3 protein: CASSRTSGSTDTQYF
V gene: TRBV30; J gene: TRBJ2-1; clone size: NA; D gene: TRBD2; CDR3 DNA: TGTGCCTGGAGTGTACGATATGGCGGGAGGTCATGGAATGAGCAGTTCTTC; CDR3 protein: CAWSVRYGGRSWNEQFF